These 28 T cell receptor beta chains came from one sample sequenced in a study of blood T cell repertoires in COVID-19. Measured with immunoSEQ multiplex PCR; TCRdb has only the in-frame clones, and not every one. The data hold 200,000 or so clones, with about 86% observed a single time. The source material was PBMCs or T cells enriched from blood (not recorded which). These receptors all stem from a man between 35 and 55 years old who had recovered from COVID-19.

This chain joins TRBV7-9 and TRBJ1-5; TRBD1 matches 7 bases. CDR3 length equals 16 residues. Germline trimming cut 1 base from V and 7 bases from J; bases unmatched to any gene: 10. Per the germline V gene, CDR1 is SEHNR and CDR2 is FQNEAQ (reference sequence). The CDR3, as DNA: TGTGCCAGCAGCTTAGAACAGGGGACTGGCAGGCAGCCCCAGCATTTT. This sequence encodes CASSLEQGTGRQPQHF.

The V and J genes are TRBV3-1 (or the pseudogene TRBV3-2) and TRBJ2-1; 9 bases agree with TRBD2. There are 14 residues in the CDR3. Germline V gene lookup returns CDR1 LGHDT and CDR2 YNNKEL (reference sequence). The junction had 5 bases not matched to a gene; V was cut back by 4 bases and J by 7 bases. As DNA, the CDR3 is TGTGCCAGCAGCCTTCGCAGCGGGGGGAATGAGCAGTTCTTC. Its protein is CASSLRSGGNEQFF.

The chain carries TRBV5-1 and TRBJ2-7; 9 positions agree with TRBD1. The CDR3 sequence is 15 residues long. The germline CDR1 and CDR2 sequences are SGHRS and YFSETQ. V was clipped by 4 bases and J by 4 bases; unmatched bases: 9. The DNA of the CDR3 is TGCGCCAGCAGCAAGGGACAGGGCGATGGATACGAGCAGTACTTC. It specifies CASSKGQGDGYEQYF. Complete variable domain (other parts from reference TRBV5-1 and TRBJ2-7): KAGVTQTPRYLIKTRGQQVTLSCSPISGHRSVSWYQQTPGQGLQFLFEYFSETQRNKGNFPGRFSGRQFSNSRSEMNVSTLELGDSALYLCASSKGQGDGYEQYFGPGTRLTVT.

This clone occurred many times. V usage is TRBV19 and J usage is TRBJ1-6, with D perhaps matching TRBD1 (6 bases). Germline V gene lookup returns CDR1 LNHDA and CDR2 SQIVND (reference sequence). V shed 4 bases and J shed 9 bases, with 19 bases lying between them. The CDR3 has 16 amino acids. This CDR3 reads CASSTTGRSLGSPLHF. DNA for the CDR3: TGTGCCAGTAGTACGACAGGACGAAGCCTGGGTTCACCCCTCCACTTT.

The chain carries TRBV4-2 and TRBJ1-5, with 8 nucleotides matching TRBD1. Germline assignment: CDR1 LGHNA and CDR2 YNFKEQ. With V trimmed by 2 bases and J by 7 bases, 4 bases remained unmatched. The CDR3 length is 14 residues. The CDR3 loop reads CASSQKDRGQPQHF. The CDR3 nucleotides are TGTGCCAGCAGCCAAAAAGACAGGGGCCAGCCCCAGCATTTT.

The rearrangement uses TRBV4-1 and TRBJ2-5; 10 bases agree with TRBD2. Per the germline V gene, CDR1 is MGHRA and CDR2 is YSYEKL. This CDR3 contains 16 residues. With V trimmed by 3 bases and J by 4 bases, 8 bases remained unmatched. The CDR3 coding sequence is TGCGCCAGCAGCCAGCGCGTAGCGGGGGGTGGAGAGACCCAGTACTTC. Protein: CASSQRVAGGGETQYF.

This clone was seen a single time. The chain carries TRBV4-3 and TRBJ1-2, with D perhaps TRBD1 (6 bases). This CDR3 is built from 15 residues. The germline gives CDR1 LGHNA, CDR2 YSLEER. Trimming took 3 bases from V and 4 from J, leaving 15 bases between them. The CDR3 region is CASSHEDRGFYGYTF. Here the CDR3 DNA reads TGCGCCAGCAGCCACGAGGATAGGGGGTTCTATGGCTACACCTTC.

This chain uses TRBV28 with TRBJ1-6, with TRBD1 matching over 10 bases. The CDR3 consists of 17 residues. V dropped 2 bases and J dropped 0; count of bases not matched to a gene: 1. Germline values: CDR1 MDHEN, CDR2 SYDVKM. CDR3 protein: CASSLRTGGSYNSPLHF. CDR3 nucleotides: TGTGCCAGCAGTTTAAGGACAGGGGGCTCCTATAATTCACCCCTCCACTTT.

There are a few counts of this clone. The J gene is TRBJ1-5, the V gene TRBV28, with D possibly being TRBD1 (6 bases). The ends were cut back, 5 bases at V and 3 bases at J, with 11 bases in the middle. CDR1 and CDR2 from the germline V gene are MDHEN and SYDVKM. The CDR3 sequence is 14 residues long. CDR3 region: CASSETGNNQPQHF. CDR3 nucleotide sequence: TGTGCCAGCAGTGAGACAGGAAACAATCAGCCCCAGCATTTT.

J is TRBJ1-3 and V is TRBV30, with 8 positions matching TRBD1. The CDR3 is made up of 16 amino acids. Germline-derived CDR1 and CDR2 are GTSNPN and SVGIG (reference sequence). V shed 0 bases, J shed 0 bases, and the junction held 4 bases outside the gene matches. Here the CDR3 reads CAWSVGTGNSGNTIYF. The CDR3, as DNA: TGTGCCTGGAGTGTAGGGACAGGAAACTCTGGAAACACCATATATTTT.

This chain links TRBV7-9 with TRBJ2-3; no definite D call. Between the trimmed V and J ends, which lost 1 base and 6 bases, there was a span of 11 bases. The CDR3 is made up of 14 amino acids. Germline V CDR1 and CDR2: SEHNR, FQNEAQ (reference sequence). In DNA form, the CDR3 reads TGTGCCAGCAGCTTAGGATCGACGAGGGATACGCAGTATTTT. This sequence encodes CASSLGSTRDTQYF.

This clone was found a few times. V is TRBV7-2 and J is TRBJ2-5, with D tentatively TRBD1 (6 bases). Germline-derived CDR1 and CDR2 are SGHTA and FQGNSA. The CDR3 has 13 amino acids. The ends were cut back, 7 bases at V and 6 bases at J, with 15 bases in the middle. The CDR3 DNA follows: TGTGCCAGCAATCCACAGGGTGGGAAGACCCAGTACTTC. Its translation: CASNPQGGKTQYF.

V is TRBV30 and J is TRBJ1-5; possible D gene TRBD1, 5 bases. The CDR3 runs to 13 residues. Trimming removed 0 bases at V and 6 bases at J, with 9 bases between. The germline gives CDR1 GTSNPN, CDR2 SVGIG (reference sequence). CDR3 coding DNA: TGTGCCTGGAGTGTGGGGGGGGGTCAGCCCCAGCATTTT. Encoded protein: CAWSVGGGQPQHF.

V gene TRBV29-1 combines with J gene TRBJ1-2; D is unclear. The CDR3 covers 13 residues. Germline-derived CDR1 and CDR2 are SQVTM and ANQGSEA. V dropped 6 bases and J dropped 5 bases, with 16 bases sitting between them. For the CDR3, the DNA is TGCAGCGTGGGGAGGACGGATAATTATGGCTACACCTTC. Translation: CSVGRTDNYGYTF.

The chain carries TRBV27 and TRBJ2-7; tentative D call: TRBD1 (5 bases). CDR1 MNHEY and CDR2 SMNVEV come from the germline V gene (reference sequence). V was pared by 3 bases and J by 3 bases, with 12 bases between. The CDR3 is 14 amino acids. CDR3 in DNA: TGTGCCAGCAGTTTGGGGCGCTACCTCTACGAGCAGTACTTC. This encodes CASSLGRYLYEQYF.

CDR3 nucleotide sequence: TGTGCCAGCAGTTCTGACCGCGGGGAACTAACGAACACCGGGGAGCTGTTTTTT. Its translation is CASSSDRGELTNTGELFF. J is TRBJ2-2 and V is TRBV27; possibly TRBD2 for D (6 bases). CDR3 length: 18 residues. Germline assignment: CDR1 MNHEY and CDR2 SMNVEV (reference sequence). V dropped 4 bases and J dropped 0 bases, with 18 bases sitting between them.

This chain uses TRBV4-1 with TRBJ1-4, with 7 bases aligning to TRBD1. This CDR3 spans 17 amino acids. Trimming at V came to 4 bases and at J to 0 bases, leaving 8 bases not matched to a gene. Germline loops: CDR1 MGHRA, CDR2 YSYEKL. CDR3 DNA: TGCGCCAGCAGCCGAGAGGGACAGCTGCCAACTAATGAAAAACTGTTTTTT. Amino acids: CASSREGQLPTNEKLFF.

The chain recombines TRBV5-6 with TRBJ2-5, with 9 bases aligning to TRBD2. This CDR3 comprises 16 residues. J was trimmed by 5 bases and V by 4 bases; bases with no gene match: 12. Germline assignment: CDR1 SGHDT and CDR2 YYEEEE. CDR3 nucleotide sequence: TGTGCCAGCAGCCGGGGCGGGGGGGCCGTAGCGGAGACCCAGTACTTC. Amino acid sequence: CASSRGGGAVAETQYF.

This chain joins TRBV13 and TRBJ2-1; 7 nucleotides agree with TRBD2. This CDR3 comprises 15 residues. Trimming removed 8 bases from V and 8 bases from J; junction bases left unmatched: 15. Germline CDR1 PRHDT, CDR2 FYEKMQ (reference sequence). Here the CDR3 DNA reads TGTGCCAGCGGCGATTGGGGGGGACCTAGGGATGAGCAGTTCTTC. Protein: CASGDWGGPRDEQFF.

The rearrangement links TRBV11-1 to TRBJ2-2; D is perhaps TRBD2 (6 bases). The CDR3 totals 14 residues. Germline V gene sequence: CDR1 SGHAT, CDR2 FQDESV (reference sequence). With 3 bases removed from V and 7 bases from J, the gap between germline ends came to 12 bases. CDR3 protein: CASSLAGSSGELFF. CDR3 DNA: TGTGCCAGCAGCTTGGCGGGGAGCAGCGGGGAGCTGTTTTTT.

The chain combines TRBV3-1 (or the pseudogene TRBV3-2) with TRBJ2-6, with D tentatively TRBD1 (6 bases). The length of the CDR3 is 14 residues. CDR1 LGHDT and CDR2 YNNKEL come from the germline V gene (reference sequence). The V and J ends lost 4 bases and 6 bases respectively, with 10 bases between them. The CDR3 is CASSPRGQANVLTF. CDR3 bases: TGTGCCAGCAGCCCCAGGGGACAGGCCAACGTCCTGACTTTC.

The rearrangement uses TRBV3-1 (or the pseudogene TRBV3-2) and TRBJ1-1; D gene ambiguous. Germline CDR1 is LGHDT and CDR2 is YNNKEL (reference sequence). Trimming removed 1 base from V and 5 bases from J, with 5 bases in between. The CDR3 sequence is 12 residues long. CDR3 sequence (DNA): TGTGCCAGCAGCCAAGGTATGACTGAAGCTTTCTTT. It is translated as CASSQGMTEAFF.

V and J are TRBV28 and TRBJ2-1, with TRBD2 as a possible D gene (5 bases). V lost 4 bases to trimming and J lost 2 bases, with 12 bases between them. The CDR3 has 15 amino acids. Germline-derived CDR1 and CDR2 are MDHEN and SYDVKM. CDR3 bases: TGTGCCAGCAGTTCCGCCGGGATGACCTACAATGAGCAGTTCTTC. Its translation is CASSSAGMTYNEQFF.

The CDR3, as DNA: TGTGCCAGCAGCCAAGGGCCACAAGAGACCCAGTACTTC. Amino acid sequence: CASSQGPQETQYF. The chain links TRBV3-1 (or the pseudogene TRBV3-2) to TRBJ2-5; D gene uncertain. The V gene's germline CDR1 is LGHDT and CDR2 YNNKEL (reference sequence). There are 13 residues in the CDR3. Between the trimmed V and J ends, which lost 1 base and 2 bases, there was a span of 5 bases.

V is TRBV11-2 and J is TRBJ1-1; D is ambiguous. This CDR3 is built from 16 residues. V lost 6 bases to trimming and J lost 5 bases, with 22 bases between them. Germline assignment: CDR1 SGHAT and CDR2 FQNNGV. The DNA of the CDR3 is TGTGCCAGCAGTTCCCCCCCGACCAGGTTTCGGACTGAAGCTTTCTTT. It translates to CASSSPPTRFRTEAFF.

The V and J genes are TRBV18 and TRBJ2-3; 7 nucleotides align to TRBD2. Germline V gene lookup returns CDR1 KGHSH and CDR2 LQKENI. V trimming: 3 bases; J trimming: 2 bases; junction bases outside the gene matches: 14. CDR3 length: 18 amino acids. CDR3 sequence reads: CASSPLPRAGRDTDTQYF. The CDR3 DNA reads as TGTGCCAGCTCACCCCTTCCCAGAGCGGGGAGAGACACAGATACGCAGTATTTT.

Comments on this clone: This same CDR3 is encoded by further DNA sequences in the sample. V gene TRBV6-5 combines with J gene TRBJ1-1; 7 nucleotides agree with TRBD1. In germline, CDR1 is MNHEY, CDR2 SVGAGI. V trimming: 4 bases; J trimming: 1 base; junction bases outside the gene matches: 3. The CDR3 runs 14 residues. CDR3 sequence reads: CASSWDRRNTEAFF. DNA for the CDR3: TGTGCCAGCAGTTGGGACAGAAGGAACACTGAAGCTTTCTTT.

CDR3 amino acids: CASSQDRTGEGSTEAFF. Here the CDR3 DNA reads TGTGCCAGCAGCCAAGATAGGACAGGGGAAGGTTCAACGGAAGCTTTCTTT. The V and J genes are TRBV14 and TRBJ1-1; 9 bases align to TRBD1. CDR1 is SGHDN, CDR2 FVKESK, per germline. This CDR3 is built from 17 residues. J lost 8 bases, V lost 0 bases, and 13 bases had no gene match.